A single sample gave rise to the 8 T cell receptor beta chains below, sequenced in a study of low-dose radiotherapy and immunotherapy resistance in tumors. Time point specified: before trial treatment. First-strand cDNA relied on TRAV- and TRBV-specific primers spanning alpha and beta chains. PCR amplification of the TCRs was performed with Phusion for 15 to 25 PCR cycles, and it relied on a constant-region primer together with a V-primer adapter. Each CDR3 protein gets one entry after TCRdb re-called the reads with MiXCR. The sample comprises 65,000 to 90,000 distinct CDR3 sequences, about 19% of which are singletons, and 4.5% to 7.5% rests with the top ten. The input for sequencing was PBMCs, taken before treatment. These receptors were taken from a male donor with prostate cancer.

This clonotype was recorded many times. The chain combines TRBV7-2 with TRBJ2-3; unclear D gene. Germline V gene sequence: CDR1 SGHTA, CDR2 FQGNSA. CDR3 length equals 17 residues. The germline V and J ends were trimmed by 4 bases and 0 bases, with 17 bases remaining between them. The CDR3, as DNA: TGTGCCAGCAGCTCGCCCGGGCGGATCTTTAGCACAGATACGCAGTATTTT. Protein: CASSSPGRIFSTDTQYF.

A single count supports this clonotype. A much larger clone differs by one base, so this may be a read error. This sequence joins TRBV25-1 and TRBJ2-1; 8 bases agree with TRBD2. The CDR3 loop spans 15 amino acids. V lost 4 bases to trimming and J lost 10 bases; unmatched junction nucleotides: 12. CDR1 and CDR2 (germline): MGHDK, SYGVNS. CDR3 region: CASSAGGVGGSEQFF. The CDR3 DNA sequence: TGTGCCAGCAGTGCGGGAGGGGTAGGGGGTTCCGAGCAGTTCTTC.

This clonotype has at least ten counts. The chain is built from TRBV5-1 and TRBJ2-3; the match to TRBD1 covers 11 bases. Germline CDR1 and CDR2: SGHRS and YFSETQ. The CDR3 extends over 18 amino acids. V lost 3 bases, J lost 3 bases, and 12 bases stayed unmatched. The CDR3: CASSSGDRGLISTDTQYF. In nucleotides, the CDR3 is TGCGCCAGCAGCTCGGGGGACAGGGGGTTGATATCGACAGATACGCAGTATTTT.

This chain connects TRBV5-1 to TRBJ2-5, with D perhaps matching TRBD2 (6 bases). V lost 1 base, J lost 5 bases, and 12 bases lay in between. This CDR3 comprises 14 residues. Germline V lookup: CDR1 SGHRS, CDR2 YFSETQ. The CDR3 reads CASSLSGVGETQYF. CDR3 DNA: TGCGCCAGCAGCTTGTCGGGGGTCGGGGAGACCCAGTACTTC.

By sample fraction, this clonotype is medium-sized (0.01 to 0.1%). The rearrangement links TRBV2 to TRBJ2-5; 7 bases are shared with TRBD2. Per the germline V gene, CDR1 is SNHLY and CDR2 is FYNNEI. The CDR3 spans 12 residues. V trimming: 7 bases; J trimming: 3 bases; junction bases outside the gene matches: 2. The CDR3 sequence: CASKRDEETQYF. Written as DNA, the CDR3 is TGTGCCAGCAAGCGGGATGAAGAGACCCAGTACTTC.

The rearrangement uses TRBV6-2 or TRBV6-3 and TRBJ2-3; D gene uncertain. Germline CDR1 is MNHEY and CDR2 is SVGEGT. The V gene lost 7 bases and the J gene lost 8 bases, with 13 bases spanning the gap. There are 12 residues in the CDR3. CDR3 sequence (DNA): TGTGCCAGCACTAATCAATTCGGTACGCAGTATTTT. It is translated as CASTNQFGTQYF.

The rearrangement uses TRBV29-1 and TRBJ2-1, with D possibly being TRBD1 (5 bases). The CDR3 covers 16 residues. Trimming took 2 bases from V and 2 from J, leaving 16 bases between them. CDR1 and CDR2 (germline): SQVTM, ANQGSEA. The CDR3 loop is CSVERVAGPPYNEQFF. CDR3 sequence (DNA): TGCAGCGTTGAAAGGGTTGCAGGGCCCCCCTACAATGAGCAGTTCTTC.

This clonotype was counted a few times. DNA of the CDR3: TGCGCCAGCAGCCAAAGCGAGACAAGCTCCTACAATGAGCAGTTCTTC. Its protein is CASSQSETSSYNEQFF. V is TRBV4-3 and J is TRBJ2-1; no reliable D call. V lost 2 bases and J 0 bases, leaving 11 bases between the germline ends. The CDR3 totals 16 residues. Germline-derived CDR1 and CDR2 are LGHNA and YSLEER.